The present TCR beta chain was sequenced within a study of patients and donors after allogeneic stem cell transplantation (dated by TCRdb to 2019 to 2021). Notes on this clonotype: Its antigen is currently not known. Base qualities are missing; no much larger clone stands one base away.

The CDR3 sequence holds 13 residues, the cysteine and phenylalanine included. The entry retains the CDR3 DNA only, 39 bases that are in frame from base 1. Looking up the germline V gene (reference sequence) yields CDR1 SGHNT and CDR2 YYREEE. Between the V and J ends, shortened by 3 bases and 2 bases respectively, the junction contains 8 bases. The protocol used for the library was RT-PCR. The reads were generated on a NextSeq 550. TCRdb reran the public reads through fastp at Q25 and MiXCR, keeping productive beta chains. Rows matching on CDR3 protein sequence are summarized as one entry with the most common DNA and genes. Here the sample has 65,000 to 80,000 distinct CDR3 sequences; 26% occur a single time. Around 27% of the sample is in the top ten clones.

The TCR sequence derives from a human donor who was either an allogeneic HSCT recipient or a stem cell or donor lymphocyte infusion donor (not recorded which). It is not recorded whose cells these are; they may come from a transplant donor. The specimen sequenced was blood, either unsorted or a sorted T cell fraction (not recorded which). The chain was built from TRBV5-4 and TRBJ1-2, with the D gene call left open. The CDR3 corresponds to CASSSNLNYGYTF. In nucleotides, the sequence is TGTGCCAGCAGCTCCAATCTAAACTATGGCTACACCTTC. The CDR3, completed at both ends by the reference TRBV5-4 and TRBJ1-2 genes, gives the full variable domain ETGVTQSPTHLIKTRGQQVTLRCSSQSGHNTVSWYQQALGQGPQFIFQYYREEENGRGNFPPRFSGLQFPNYSSELNVNALELDDSALYLCASSSNLNYGYTFGSGTRLTVV.